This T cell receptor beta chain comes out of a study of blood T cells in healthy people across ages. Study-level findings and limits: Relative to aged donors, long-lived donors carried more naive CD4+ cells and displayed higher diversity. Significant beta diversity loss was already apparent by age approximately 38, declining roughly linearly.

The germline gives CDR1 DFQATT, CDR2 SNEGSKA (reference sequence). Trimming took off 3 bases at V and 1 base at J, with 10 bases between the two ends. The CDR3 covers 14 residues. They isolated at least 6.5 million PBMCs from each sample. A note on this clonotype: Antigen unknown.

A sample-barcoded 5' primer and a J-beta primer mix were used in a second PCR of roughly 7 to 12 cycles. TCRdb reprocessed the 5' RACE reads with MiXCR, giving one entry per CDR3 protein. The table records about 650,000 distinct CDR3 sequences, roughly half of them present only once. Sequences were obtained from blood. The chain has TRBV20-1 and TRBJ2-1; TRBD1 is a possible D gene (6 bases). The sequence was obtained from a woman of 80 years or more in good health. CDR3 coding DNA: TGCAGTGCTAGGGACAGCCTATCCTACAATGAGCAGTTCTTC. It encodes CSARDSLSYNEQFF.